These T cell receptor beta chains were read from a single sample in a study of shared clonotypes between healthy human individuals. Using immunoSEQ multiplex PCR, the repertoire was profiled, and TCRdb retains in-frame clones only, with some absent. The table shows just over 95,000 clones, with 67% occurring only once. The source material was memory CD8+ T cells sorted from blood. These receptors were taken from a man aged 30 to 39 in good health. The CDR3 runs from the conserved cysteine through the conserved F or W. Each record gives: D gene, J gene, V gene, CDR3 protein. The D gene is left open where the match is weak.

D gene: TRBD2; J gene: TRBJ2-1; V gene: TRBV10-3; CDR3 protein: CAISEGRESNEQFF
D gene: NA; J gene: TRBJ1-3; V gene: TRBV6-5; CDR3 protein: CASRTASGNTIYF
D gene: NA; J gene: TRBJ2-7; V gene: TRBV29-1; CDR3 protein: CSVELRGHSYEQYF
D gene: TRBD2; J gene: TRBJ2-3; V gene: TRBV30; CDR3 protein: CAWARGPGTSGGLTDTQYF
D gene: NA; J gene: TRBJ2-1; V gene: TRBV28; CDR3 protein: CASSLGQLYNEQFF
D gene: TRBD2; J gene: TRBJ2-3; V gene: TRBV7-6; CDR3 protein: CASSLRSGTTDTQYF
D gene: TRBD1; J gene: TRBJ2-5; V gene: TRBV28; CDR3 protein: CASYLPGQGETQYF
D gene: NA; J gene: TRBJ2-7; V gene: TRBV11-1; CDR3 protein: CASSYSSGASYEQYF
D gene: NA; J gene: TRBJ2-5; V gene: TRBV6-6; CDR3 protein: CASSPLTGPQTQYF
D gene: NA; J gene: TRBJ1-1; V gene: TRBV29-1; CDR3 protein: CSVAYMNTEAFF
D gene: TRBD1; J gene: TRBJ1-4; V gene: TRBV18; CDR3 protein: CASSLLPSDRAANEKLFF
D gene: TRBD1; J gene: TRBJ1-2; V gene: TRBV15; CDR3 protein: CATSRDEQGSYGYTF
D gene: TRBD2; J gene: TRBJ2-2; V gene: TRBV28; CDR3 protein: CASSLSLAGTGELFF
D gene: NA; J gene: TRBJ2-3; V gene: TRBV5-6; CDR3 protein: CASSLGADTQYF
D gene: NA; J gene: TRBJ2-2; V gene: TRBV9; CDR3 protein: CASSPTGARLNTGELFF
D gene: NA; J gene: TRBJ2-2; V gene: TRBV27; CDR3 protein: CASSPPVGAPGELFF
D gene: NA; J gene: TRBJ2-7; V gene: TRBV28; CDR3 protein: CASSTTHYEQYF
D gene: TRBD1; J gene: TRBJ2-7; V gene: TRBV18; CDR3 protein: CASSPGDRISYEQYF
D gene: TRBD2; J gene: TRBJ2-3; V gene: TRBV9; CDR3 protein: CASSVSDLAGVDTQYF
D gene: NA; J gene: TRBJ1-5; V gene: TRBV7-8; CDR3 protein: CASSLTRDQPQHF
D gene: NA; J gene: TRBJ2-3; V gene: TRBV29-1; CDR3 protein: CSVEVLAAGEGDTQYF
D gene: NA; J gene: TRBJ2-7; V gene: TRBV10-3; CDR3 protein: CAINKQGRFSYEQYF
D gene: NA; J gene: TRBJ2-3; V gene: TRBV5-1; CDR3 protein: CASRGSVANTDTQYF
D gene: NA; J gene: TRBJ2-7; V gene: TRBV6-5; CDR3 protein: CASSYSQGLSYEQYF
D gene: NA; J gene: TRBJ1-5; V gene: TRBV6-6; CDR3 protein: CASSLLGPQHF
D gene: TRBD1; J gene: TRBJ2-2; V gene: TRBV7-4; CDR3 protein: CASSYRQGANTGELFF
D gene: NA; J gene: TRBJ2-7; V gene: TRBV2; CDR3 protein: CASMEDIYEQYF
D gene: NA; J gene: TRBJ2-2; V gene: TRBV20-1; CDR3 protein: CPTGELFF
D gene: TRBD2; J gene: TRBJ2-1; V gene: TRBV7-3; CDR3 protein: CASSLVPSGRDYNEQFF
D gene: NA; J gene: TRBJ2-3; V gene: TRBV28; CDR3 protein: CASSLWGAGTDTQYF
D gene: NA; J gene: TRBJ1-5; V gene: TRBV30; CDR3 protein: CAWSVGAAVRQPQHF
D gene: TRBD2; J gene: TRBJ2-5; V gene: TRBV28; CDR3 protein: CASSLWASGSQETQYF
D gene: TRBD1; J gene: TRBJ1-5; V gene: TRBV2; CDR3 protein: CASSADRGNRENQPQHF
D gene: TRBD2; J gene: TRBJ2-7; V gene: TRBV11-2; CDR3 protein: CASSIAGVASYEQYF
D gene: NA; J gene: TRBJ2-1; V gene: TRBV10-2; CDR3 protein: CASRVARPNEQFF
D gene: TRBD2; J gene: TRBJ2-3; V gene: TRBV6-5; CDR3 protein: CASSSTSGRGTDTQYF
D gene: NA; J gene: TRBJ1-5; V gene: TRBV28; CDR3 protein: CASSPSSWGNQPQHF
D gene: NA; J gene: TRBJ1-2; V gene: TRBV28; CDR3 protein: CASSNPSGYYGYTF
D gene: NA; J gene: TRBJ1-5; V gene: TRBV5-8; CDR3 protein: CASSATSNQPQHF
D gene: TRBD2; J gene: TRBJ2-2; V gene: TRBV5-4; CDR3 protein: CASSLSGSTGELFF
D gene: NA; J gene: TRBJ2-3; V gene: TRBV2; CDR3 protein: CASSELGTRGWATDTQYF
D gene: NA; J gene: TRBJ2-3; V gene: TRBV28; CDR3 protein: CASSLSGNTDTQYF
D gene: TRBD1; J gene: TRBJ2-1; V gene: TRBV6-4; CDR3 protein: CASSDSTGGFFEQFF
D gene: NA; J gene: TRBJ1-2; V gene: TRBV18; CDR3 protein: CASSPGNFYGYTF
D gene: NA; J gene: TRBJ1-4; V gene: TRBV15; CDR3 protein: CATSRDLGWDEKLFF
D gene: NA; J gene: TRBJ1-2; V gene: TRBV6-6; CDR3 protein: CASSGVGPTSDGYTF
D gene: TRBD2; J gene: TRBJ2-1; V gene: TRBV19; CDR3 protein: CAGSSAGDYNEQFF
D gene: NA; J gene: TRBJ2-3; V gene: TRBV27; CDR3 protein: CASSFVDTVDTQYF
D gene: NA; J gene: TRBJ2-2; V gene: TRBV6-5; CDR3 protein: CASSYSITANTGELFF
D gene: NA; J gene: TRBJ2-7; V gene: TRBV14; CDR3 protein: CASSQVGFLWPPRGPSYEQYF
D gene: TRBD1; J gene: TRBJ1-2; V gene: TRBV7-8; CDR3 protein: CASSPRRDRNYGYTF
D gene: TRBD2; J gene: TRBJ2-2; V gene: TRBV14; CDR3 protein: CASSQVAGAGTGELFF